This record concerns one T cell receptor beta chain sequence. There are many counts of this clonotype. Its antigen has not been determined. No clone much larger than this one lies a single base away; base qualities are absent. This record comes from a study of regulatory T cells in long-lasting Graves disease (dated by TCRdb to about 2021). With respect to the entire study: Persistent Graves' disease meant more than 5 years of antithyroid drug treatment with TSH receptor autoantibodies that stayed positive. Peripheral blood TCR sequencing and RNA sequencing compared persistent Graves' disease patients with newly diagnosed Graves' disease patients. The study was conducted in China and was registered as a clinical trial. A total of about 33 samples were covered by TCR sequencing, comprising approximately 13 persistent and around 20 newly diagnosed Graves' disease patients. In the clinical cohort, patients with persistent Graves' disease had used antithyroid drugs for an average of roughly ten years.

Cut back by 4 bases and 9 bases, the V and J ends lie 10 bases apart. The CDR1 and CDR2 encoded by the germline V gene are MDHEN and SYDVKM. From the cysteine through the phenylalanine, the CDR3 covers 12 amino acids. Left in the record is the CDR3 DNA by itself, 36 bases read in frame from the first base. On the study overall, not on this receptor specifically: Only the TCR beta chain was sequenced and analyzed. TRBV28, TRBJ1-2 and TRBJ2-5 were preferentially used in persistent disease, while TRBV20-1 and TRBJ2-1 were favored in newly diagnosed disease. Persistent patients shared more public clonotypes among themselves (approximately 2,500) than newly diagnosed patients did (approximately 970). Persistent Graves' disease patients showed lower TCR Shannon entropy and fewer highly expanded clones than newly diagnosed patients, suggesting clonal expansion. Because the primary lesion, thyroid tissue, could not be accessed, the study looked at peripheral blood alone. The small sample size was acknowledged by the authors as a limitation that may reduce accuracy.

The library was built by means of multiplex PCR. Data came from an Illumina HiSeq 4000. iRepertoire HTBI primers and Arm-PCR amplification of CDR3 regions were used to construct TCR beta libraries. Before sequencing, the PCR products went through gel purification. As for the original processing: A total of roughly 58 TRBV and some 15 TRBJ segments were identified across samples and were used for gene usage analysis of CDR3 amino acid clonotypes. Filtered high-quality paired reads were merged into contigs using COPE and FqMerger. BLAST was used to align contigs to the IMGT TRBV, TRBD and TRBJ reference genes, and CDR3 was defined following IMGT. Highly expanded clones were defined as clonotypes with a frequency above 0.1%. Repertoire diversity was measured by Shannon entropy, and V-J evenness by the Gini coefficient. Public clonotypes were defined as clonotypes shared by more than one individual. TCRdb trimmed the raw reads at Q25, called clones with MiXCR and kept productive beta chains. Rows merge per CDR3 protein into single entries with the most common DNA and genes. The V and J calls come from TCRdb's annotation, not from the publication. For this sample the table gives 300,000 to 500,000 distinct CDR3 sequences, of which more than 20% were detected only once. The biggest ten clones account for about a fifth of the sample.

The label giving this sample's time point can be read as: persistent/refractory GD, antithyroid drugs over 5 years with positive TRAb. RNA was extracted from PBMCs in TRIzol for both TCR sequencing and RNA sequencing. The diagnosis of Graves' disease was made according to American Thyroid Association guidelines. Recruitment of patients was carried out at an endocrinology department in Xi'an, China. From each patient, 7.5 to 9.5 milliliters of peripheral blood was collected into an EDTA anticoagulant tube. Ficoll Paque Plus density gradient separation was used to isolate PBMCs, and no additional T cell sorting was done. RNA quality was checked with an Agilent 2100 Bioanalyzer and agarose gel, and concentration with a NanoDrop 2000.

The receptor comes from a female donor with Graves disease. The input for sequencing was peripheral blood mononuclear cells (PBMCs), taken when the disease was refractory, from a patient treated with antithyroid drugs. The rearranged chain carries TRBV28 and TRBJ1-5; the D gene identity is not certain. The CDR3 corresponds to CASSSTHTPQHF. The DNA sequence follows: TGTGCCAGCAGTTCCACCCATACGCCCCAGCATTTT.